This TCR beta chain stems from a study of blood T cell repertoires in COVID-19. Method: immunoSEQ multiplex PCR; TCRdb's copy keeps in-frame clones and lacks some. The table shows around 100,000 clones, with 75% to 95% occurring only once. V was pared by 0 bases and J by 0 bases, with 6 bases between. Germline values: CDR1 MNHEY, CDR2 SMNVEV (reference sequence). The CDR3 length is 16 residues. This clonotype was sampled from a man between 18 and 35 years old with acute or convalescent COVID-19. Material for sequencing was peripheral blood. This sequence joins TRBV27 and TRBJ1-6; no clear D gene. The DNA of the CDR3 is TGTGCCAGCAGTTTATCATCCGGCTCCTATAATTCACCCCTCCACTTT. Protein product: CASSLSSGSYNSPLHF.